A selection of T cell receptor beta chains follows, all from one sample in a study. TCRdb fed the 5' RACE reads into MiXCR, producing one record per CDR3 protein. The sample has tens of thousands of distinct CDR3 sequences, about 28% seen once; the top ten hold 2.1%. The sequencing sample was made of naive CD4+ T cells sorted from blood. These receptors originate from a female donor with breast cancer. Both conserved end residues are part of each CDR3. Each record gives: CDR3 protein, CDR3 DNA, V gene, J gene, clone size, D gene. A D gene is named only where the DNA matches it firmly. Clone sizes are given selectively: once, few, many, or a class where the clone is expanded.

CSARDVTGNGYTF	TGCAGTGCTAGAGATGTGACAGGGAATGGCTACACCTTC	TRBV20-1	TRBJ1-2	NA	TRBD1
CASRTQGGSQGTEAFF	TGTGCCAGCAGAACCCAGGGGGGATCACAGGGAACTGAAGCTTTCTTT	TRBV6-1	TRBJ1-1	few	TRBD1
CASSLGDETQYF	TGTGCCAGCAGCTTAGGGGATGAGACCCAGTACTTC	TRBV11-3	TRBJ2-5	few	NA
CASSSRKREGSPETQYF	TGTGCCAGCAGCTCCCGTAAGCGGGAGGGATCCCCGGAGACCCAGTACTTC	TRBV9	TRBJ2-5	few	TRBD2
CASSSGQGKDTQYF	TGCGCCAGCAGCTCAGGACAGGGGAAAGATACGCAGTATTTT	TRBV5-1	TRBJ2-3	many	TRBD1
CASSEQQGYGYTF	TGTGCCAGCAGTGAACAACAGGGCTATGGCTACACCTTC	TRBV6-1	TRBJ1-2	NA	NA
CASSPRRGLSGGFQETQYF	TGCGCCAGCAGCCCCCGGAGGGGTTTAAGCGGGGGCTTCCAAGAGACCCAGTACTTC	TRBV4-1	TRBJ2-5	NA	TRBD2
CASSSRMAGELFF	TGTGCCAGCAGTTCACGCATGGCCGGGGAGCTGTTTTTT	TRBV7-3	TRBJ2-2	once	NA
CASSSQGYTEAFF	TGTGCCAGCTCGTCTCAGGGGTACACTGAAGCTTTCTTT	TRBV18	TRBJ1-1	NA	NA
CAWQPGQGDQPQHF	TGTGCCTGGCAGCCGGGACAGGGTGACCAGCCCCAGCATTTT	TRBV30	TRBJ1-5	NA	TRBD1
CASSFHGTGDEAFF	TGTGCCAGCAGCTTCCACGGGACAGGGGATGAAGCTTTCTTT	TRBV7-9	TRBJ1-1	NA	TRBD1
CASSLHSGLAGANEQFF	TGTGCCAGCAGCTTGCACTCAGGACTAGCGGGAGCCAATGAGCAGTTCTTC	TRBV7-2	TRBJ2-1	NA	TRBD2
CASSVAIRLPYEQYF	TGCGCCAGCAGCGTTGCAATCCGACTCCCCTACGAGCAGTACTTC	TRBV5-1	TRBJ2-7	NA	NA
CASGKTSGRVNEQFF	TGTGCCAGCGGAAAAACTAGCGGGAGGGTTAATGAGCAGTTCTTC	TRBV7-9	TRBJ2-1	few	TRBD2
CASSQGQGMNTEAFF	TGTGCCAGCAGCCAAGGACAGGGGATGAACACTGAAGCTTTCTTT	TRBV4-2	TRBJ1-1	NA	TRBD1
CASSQDQLDNEQFF	TGTGCCAGCAGCCAAGATCAACTAGACAATGAGCAGTTCTTC	TRBV4-2	TRBJ2-1	few	NA
CASSPRKGSYNEQFF	TGTGCCAGCAGTCCGAGGAAGGGGTCCTACAATGAGCAGTTCTTC	TRBV12-3/TRBV12-4	TRBJ2-1	many	NA
CASSLSDRPKDGYTF	TGTGCCAGCAGTTTATCCGACAGGCCCAAGGATGGCTACACCTTC	TRBV28	TRBJ1-2	NA	NA
CASSAGTERVGAFF	TGTGCCAGCAGTGCCGGGACAGAAAGAGTCGGAGCTTTCTTT	TRBV25-1	TRBJ1-1	NA	TRBD1
CASSVSDRSYEQYF	TGTGCCAGCAGTGTCTCCGACAGATCCTACGAGCAGTACTTC	TRBV27	TRBJ2-7	NA	NA
CSPYTSGTNEQFF	TGCAGCCCGTATACTAGCGGAACAAATGAGCAGTTCTTC	TRBV20-1	TRBJ2-1	NA	TRBD2
CASSYSTGANTGEPFF	TGTGCCAGCAGTTACTCGACAGGAGCGAACACCGGGGAGCCGTTTTTT	TRBV6-2/TRBV6-3	TRBJ2-2	NA	NA
CASSGDSTYEQYF	TGTGCCAGCAGCGGGGACAGTACCTACGAGCAGTACTTC	TRBV12-3/TRBV12-4	TRBJ2-7	NA	TRBD1
CASSEQADTQYF	TGTGCCAGCAGTGAACAAGCGGATACGCAGTATTTT	TRBV6-1	TRBJ2-3	NA	NA
CSVGRGTGELFF	TGCAGCGTTGGCAGGGGCACCGGGGAGCTGTTTTTT	TRBV29-1	TRBJ2-2	medium-sized	NA
CASGLVGTLGNQPQHF	TGTGCCAGCGGCTTAGTTGGCACATTAGGCAATCAGCCCCAGCATTTT	TRBV7-8	TRBJ1-5	NA	NA
CASSLAPGAVTDTQYF	TGCGCCAGCAGCTTGGCTCCGGGAGCGGTCACAGATACGCAGTATTTT	TRBV5-1	TRBJ2-3	NA	NA
CASSRRGSTDTQYF	TGTGCCAGCAGCCGACGGGGAAGCACAGATACGCAGTATTTT	TRBV28	TRBJ2-3	NA	NA
CASSLEGLDEQFF	TGTGCCAGCAGCTTAGAGGGGTTGGATGAGCAGTTCTTC	TRBV7-2	TRBJ2-1	medium-sized	NA
CASSLRAGSTDTQYF	TGTGCCAGCAGCTTGCGAGCGGGGAGCACAGATACGCAGTATTTT	TRBV5-6	TRBJ2-3	few	TRBD2
CASSPGAEAFF	TGTGCCAGCTCACCAGGGGCTGAAGCTTTCTTT	TRBV18	TRBJ1-1	many	NA
CASSPTVAGSKNEQLF	TGTGCCAGCAGCCCGACCGTAGCGGGATCGAAGAATGAGCAGCTCTTC	TRBV27	TRBJ2-1	NA	TRBD2
CASSPADTGLNYGYTF	TGCGCCAGCAGCCCGGCCGACACGGGGTTAAACTATGGCTACACCTTC	TRBV5-1	TRBJ1-2	NA	NA
CASSPRLAGKETQYF	TGTGCCAGCAGCCCGAGACTAGCGGGAAAAGAGACCCAGTACTTC	TRBV9	TRBJ2-5	NA	TRBD2
CATGEAGGGLYEQYF	TGTGCCACCGGGGAGGCGGGAGGCGGATTATACGAGCAGTACTTC	TRBV28	TRBJ2-7	once	TRBD2
CASSYEGTGENGYTF	TGTGCCAGCAGTTACGAGGGGACAGGGGAAAATGGCTACACCTTC	TRBV6-5	TRBJ1-2	NA	TRBD1
CASKPQGSGEQYF	TGCGCCAGTAAACCTCAGGGCTCCGGCGAGCAGTACTTC	TRBV5-1	TRBJ2-7	many	NA
CASSLREAGYEQYF	TGTGCTAGCAGCTTACGTGAGGCGGGGTACGAGCAGTACTTC	TRBV7-7	TRBJ2-7	NA	NA
CASSNRDRRNSDQPQHF	TGTGCCAGCAGCAACAGGGACAGGCGGAATAGCGATCAGCCCCAGCATTTT	TRBV6-2/TRBV6-3	TRBJ1-5	once	TRBD1
CSLARGDYEQYF	TGCAGTCTCGCCAGGGGGGACTACGAGCAGTACTTC	TRBV20-1	TRBJ2-7	NA	NA
CASSKRLGRARETQYF	TGTGCCAGCAGCAAGAGGCTAGGGCGCGCCCGGGAGACCCAGTACTTC	TRBV21-1	TRBJ2-5	few	NA
CASSLMGGLLQEQFF	TGTGCCAGCAGCTTAATGGGCGGATTACTACAGGAGCAGTTCTTC	TRBV7-8	TRBJ2-1	NA	NA
CASSSSGGNTEAFF	TGTGCCAGCAGCTCCTCAGGGGGGAACACTGAAGCTTTCTTT	TRBV7-3	TRBJ1-1	NA	TRBD1
CASSLNGREGSYNEQFF	TGTGCCAGCAGCTTAAATGGGCGGGAGGGCTCCTACAATGAGCAGTTCTTC	TRBV5-4	TRBJ2-1	NA	TRBD2
CASRGGGLAMSSYNEQFF	TGTGCCAGCAGGGGCGGGGGACTAGCGATGAGCTCCTACAATGAGCAGTTCTTC	TRBV5-6	TRBJ2-1	NA	TRBD2
CASSLDPVRVTGELFF	TGTGCCAGCAGCTTAGATCCAGTGAGGGTGACCGGGGAGCTGTTTTTT	TRBV11-2	TRBJ2-2	NA	NA
CTSSQVGGASEQYF	TGTACCAGCAGCCAAGTGGGGGGGGCCAGCGAGCAGTACTTC	TRBV4-2	TRBJ2-7	NA	NA
CASSSGGGTPKGYTF	TGTGCCAGCAGTTCGGGGGGGGGGACGCCGAAGGGCTACACCTTC	TRBV28	TRBJ1-2	NA	NA
CAIGERSGYEQYF	TGTGCCATCGGGGAGCGGTCCGGGTACGAGCAGTACTTC	TRBV10-3	TRBJ2-7	NA	NA
CSALDGSETQYF	TGCAGTGCTTTAGACGGGTCGGAGACCCAGTACTTC	TRBV20-1	TRBJ2-5	few	NA
CASSLDLYSSYEQYF	TGTGCCAGCAGCTTAGATCTCTACTCCTCCTACGAGCAGTACTTC	TRBV7-2	TRBJ2-7	few	NA
CASTLGLPSRRDEKLFF	TGTGCCAGCACCCTGGGACTGCCCTCAAGGCGGGATGAAAAACTGTTTTTT	TRBV12-3/TRBV12-4	TRBJ1-4	many	NA
CASSYSGREGWLETQYF	TGTGCCAGCAGTTACTCGGGCAGGGAGGGTTGGCTGGAGACCCAGTACTTC	TRBV6-6	TRBJ2-5	medium-sized	TRBD2
CASGVGQLYGYTF	TGTGCTAGTGGTGTGGGACAGCTCTATGGCTACACCTTC	TRBV12-5	TRBJ1-2	few	TRBD1
CASSSGDNPTGELFF	TGTGCCAGCAGCTCAGGGGACAACCCCACCGGGGAGCTGTTTTTT	TRBV11-2	TRBJ2-2	NA	NA
CASRNRIYEQYF	TGTGCCAGCAGAAACCGGATCTACGAGCAGTACTTC	TRBV6-2/TRBV6-3	TRBJ2-7	few	NA